The rows below give T cell receptor beta chains drawn from one sample of a study of cytomegalovirus exposure and HLA in healthy donors. The table came from immunoSEQ multiplex PCR; TCRdb's copy has only in-frame clones and leaves some out. The data show about 110,000 clones, 82% seen once. Source material: PBMCs. The receptors were sampled from a young man in good health and CMV-seropositive. Each CDR3 is given without its conserved first and last residue. Part of the rows lack a size; the others show once, few, many or a class for expanded clones.

v_call	j_call	clone_size	cdr3_aa
TRBV5-1	TRBJ1-2	NA	ASSPQTDYGYT
TRBV28	TRBJ2-2	NA	ASSPLRELF
TRBV6-1	TRBJ1-2	once	ASSLGTAINYGYT
TRBV7-2	TRBJ1-1	NA	ASSVSGTEDTEAF
TRBV2	TRBJ2-5	NA	ASSDSGGGETQY
TRBV6-1	TRBJ2-2	NA	ASSAIAGGPGELF
TRBV9	TRBJ1-6	NA	ASSARPGNSPLH
TRBV5-1	TRBJ2-3	NA	ASSLGAGDGTDTQY
TRBV7-2	TRBJ2-1	NA	ASSLSGRVYNEQF
TRBV10-1	TRBJ2-7	once	ASSDPSDRGSYEQY
TRBV29-1	TRBJ2-1	NA	SVEGSIYNEQF
TRBV5-6	TRBJ1-3	few	ASSPTGSGNTIY
TRBV2	TRBJ2-7	NA	ASSASGYEQY
TRBV29-1	TRBJ1-2	NA	SAGTVNYGYT
TRBV7-6	TRBJ1-1	few	ASSLKGPFGGNTEAF
TRBV18	TRBJ2-3	NA	ASSPTPNSGRAADTQY
TRBV11-3	TRBJ1-5	NA	ASNLGGQGQPQH
TRBV4-2	TRBJ1-1	NA	ASSQDLRGEAF
TRBV11-3	TRBJ2-1	once	ASSTRSSYNEQF
TRBV11-2	TRBJ1-3	NA	ASRYRGTGNTIY
TRBV5-1	TRBJ2-2	NA	ASSFTGATGELF
TRBV25-1	TRBJ1-5	NA	ASSELDSQPQH
TRBV4-2	TRBJ1-1	NA	ASSSPDTGVAVAEAF
TRBV5-1	TRBJ2-5	NA	ASSNRPREQETQY
TRBV27	TRBJ2-6	once	ASSLVSGGGANVLT
TRBV14	TRBJ1-1	NA	ASSRFPGSEAF
TRBV4-1	TRBJ1-2	once	ASSRIGGAIYGYT
TRBV11-2	TRBJ1-2	few	ASSSTGGQGYT
TRBV28	TRBJ1-6	NA	ASSPPNRGNSPLH
TRBV28	TRBJ2-1	NA	ASSQAGGQGGEQF
TRBV9	TRBJ2-3	NA	ASSVGSQTDTQY
TRBV5-4	TRBJ1-1	NA	ASSLVGQGKAEAF
TRBV13	TRBJ2-7	NA	ASSLRLGGTDEQY
TRBV5-1	TRBJ2-1	NA	ASTLADNNEQF
TRBV6-5	TRBJ1-5	NA	ASSQERNQPQH
TRBV6-5	TRBJ2-1	NA	ASSYIHAGPNEQF
TRBV4-1	TRBJ1-5	NA	TSSPLPVDSNQPQH
TRBV27	TRBJ2-1	NA	ASSLDPFGTAGNEQF
TRBV12-5	TRBJ1-2	NA	ASGLGGGYGYT
TRBV5-6	TRBJ2-1	NA	ASSPLGTSGMYNEQF
TRBV18	TRBJ1-2	NA	ASSPRYYGYT
TRBV6-1	TRBJ2-3	few	ASSGAGVGTDTQY
TRBV6-5	TRBJ2-1	NA	ASSSTSFSQF
TRBV7-3	TRBJ1-6	NA	ASSAGRRDNSPLH
TRBV9	TRBJ1-1	NA	ASSVGGQGYTEAF
TRBV7-9	TRBJ2-2	NA	ASSIRGGNTGELF
TRBV27	TRBJ2-7	NA	ASSSAGAGDYEQY
TRBV5-1	TRBJ2-3	NA	ASSLRKGAADTQY
TRBV5-1	TRBJ1-5	NA	ASSLDSGNQPQH
TRBV6-5	TRBJ2-2	few	ASRRENTGELF
TRBV6-5	TRBJ2-1	NA	ASSYSGQGPLLL
TRBV27	TRBJ1-6	NA	ASSLAQGGSPLH
TRBV7-9	TRBJ1-2	few	ASSLQGPNYGYT
TRBV5-4	TRBJ2-3	NA	ASSLAGGGADTQY